This entry describes one T cell receptor (beta chain). The entry originates in a study of CD8 T cells in Susac syndrome. In blood CD8+ and CD4+ T cells, TCR beta underwent sequencing. Random hexamers were used to reverse transcribe an amount of about 0.5 to 1 ug RNA. TCRdb processed the immunoSEQ multiplex PCR reads anew with MiXCR; each CDR3 protein has one entry. This table has roughly 200,000 distinct CDR3 sequences, around 95% appearing once. Per germline, CDR1 MDHEN and CDR2 SYDVKM. The CDR3 has 15 amino acids. Trimming cost V 7 bases and J 1 base; bases outside gene matches: 4. This TCR was recovered from a human donor with multiple sclerosis. The chain has TRBV28 and TRBJ2-1; TRBD2 matches at 10 bases. The sample taken for sequencing was CD8+ T cells from PBMCs. In DNA, the CDR3 is TGTGCCAGCAAGTTACTAGCGGGGTCCTACAATGAGCAGTTCTTC. As protein: CASKLLAGSYNEQFF.